This T cell receptor (beta chain) stems from a study of CD8+CD57+ T cells in acquired aplastic anemia. Overall study results and limits: Fewer than 30 CD8+ CDR3 sequences were shared between patients and controls.

Both TCR beta VDJ combination and CDR3 sequence profiling were carried out. Genomic DNA was the template for this profiling. TCRdb ran MiXCR on the reads and lists one entry per CDR3 protein. The repertoire holds approximately 170,000 distinct CDR3 sequences, with around half as singletons. With respect to this clonotype: Antigen specificity is unknown.

Trimming cost V 5 bases and J 0 bases, with 8 bases left between them. This CDR3 comprises 13 residues. Germline CDR1 and CDR2: LNHDA and SQIVND (reference sequence). The sequenced patients had an expansion of CD8+CD57+ cells seen by flow cytometry. The receptor was isolated from a human donor with aplastic anemia. Sequencing was done on a sample of sorted CD4+, CD8+, or CD8+CD57+ T cells (not recorded which) from PBMCs. The V gene is TRBV19, the J gene TRBJ2-7; D gene ambiguous. The CDR3 DNA sequence: TGTGCCAGTAGTGTTCGGAACTCCTACGAGCAGTACTTC. It translates to CASSVRNSYEQYF.